This TCR beta chain was identified in a study of shared clonotypes between healthy human individuals. The overall study: Donors consisted of two women and a few men between 18 and 49. Per donor, CD8 memory used one plate, CD8 naive used two, CD4 memory used three and CD4 naive used three.

Germline V CDR1 and CDR2: SQVTM, ANQGSEA. The CDR3 spans 13 residues. V was clipped by 3 bases and J by 9 bases, with 15 bases between them. Naive-designated CD8 cells lacked CD45RO, were positively enriched for CCR7, and omitted terminally differentiated effector memory CD45RA+ cells. TCRdb's table, derived via immunoSEQ multiplex PCR, lists solely in-frame clones and lacks some. The profile shows about 2,100,000 clones, about 92% of them singletons. V and J are TRBV29-1 and TRBJ2-1; TRBD2 might be the D (7 bases). Sequenced material: naive CD8+ T cells from PBMCs. The source of this sequence is a young man in good health. Some clones in this sample may be carry-over from other donors' samples. The chain's CDR3 is CSVDTGRASEQFF. CDR3 nucleotide sequence: TGCAGCGTTGATACAGGGAGGGCCAGTGAGCAGTTCTTC.